This T cell receptor (beta chain) was recorded in a study of T-cell reconstitution after alpha-beta-depleted transplantation in children (dated by TCRdb to the mid-2010s). Broadly, across the study: Using TCR repertoire profiling, the study followed T-cell immune reconstitution in a quantitative way in children after TCRalphabeta/CD19-depleted allogeneic hematopoietic cell transplantation.

The CDR3 holds 17 amino acids from the cysteine to the phenylalanine. The only DNA kept is the CDR3, 51 bases in frame from the first base. For this chain, trimming is 0 bases at the V end and 8 bases at the J end, and the number of junction bases without a gene match is 8. The germline V gene provides CDR1 SGHTA and CDR2 FQGNSA. As to this clonotype: Its antigen is still unknown. Base qualities are missing; no much larger clone stands one base away.

Library creation used PCR. Sequencing used an Illumina HiSeq 2500. TCR libraries were prepared with molecular barcoding, using unique molecular identifiers to normalize TCRbeta repertoire quantification. TCRdb handled the public reads itself, with Q25 trimming in fastp and clone calling in MiXCR, and kept productive beta chains. Records with the same CDR3 protein are collapsed into one entry carrying the most frequent genes and DNA. Across this sample there are about 410,000 distinct CDR3 sequences, with roughly 20% seen only once. 3.8% of the sample rests with the top ten. The chain was built from TRBV7-2 and TRBJ2-1, with 12 middle bases fitting TRBD2. This sequence originates from a human donor who donated a stem cell graft to a child with acute myeloid leukemia. The source material was PBMCs from the stem cell graft donor, sampled from the stem cell graft. The DNA sequence reads TGTGCCAGCAGCTTAGCAAACAGACTAGCGGGAGACGATGAGCAGTTCTTC. It encodes CASSLANRLAGDDEQFF.